Listed here is a single TCR beta chain. Its antigen is as yet unknown. The data stem from a study of T cell responses to AZD1222 COVID-19 vaccine. Across the whole study: Second-dose recipients at about 4 or about 12 weeks were treated as one pooled group. Points from the study as a whole: Breadth and depth of Spike-specific TCRs rose after two AZD1222 doses. It was only after the peak T cell response that any repertoires were sampled. Regions 160-218 and 743-854 dominated among vaccine-associated CD4 TCRs spanning spike.

Germline values: CDR1 SGHVS, CDR2 FNYEAQ. The junction had 11 bases not matched to a gene; V was cut back by 4 bases and J by 8 bases. The CDR3 totals 18 residues. Here immunoSEQ multiplex PCR was the method, and the copy in TCRdb shows in-frame clones only, minus some. Among fewer than 130,000 clones, 88% were seen once, and the ten largest hold roughly 1.6%. Sample: peripheral blood, taken on day 0 of AZD1222 vaccination. V is TRBV7-6 and J is TRBJ2-2; the match to TRBD2 covers 15 bases. The TCR originated in an adult in good health. CDR3 DNA: TGTGCCAGCAGCTCTTTTGGACTAGCGGGGGGGCCCAAAGGGGAGCTGTTTTTT. It is translated as CASSSFGLAGGPKGELFF.